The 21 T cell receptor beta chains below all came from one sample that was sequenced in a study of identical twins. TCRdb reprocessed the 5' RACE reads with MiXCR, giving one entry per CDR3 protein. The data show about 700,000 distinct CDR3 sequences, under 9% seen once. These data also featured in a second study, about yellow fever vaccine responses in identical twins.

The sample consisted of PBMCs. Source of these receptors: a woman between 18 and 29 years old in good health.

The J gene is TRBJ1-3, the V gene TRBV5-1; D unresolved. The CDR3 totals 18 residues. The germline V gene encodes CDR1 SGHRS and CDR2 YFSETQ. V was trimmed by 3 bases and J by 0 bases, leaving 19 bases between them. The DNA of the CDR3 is TGCGCCAGCAGCTATATCAGCGTTCAACCGGGCTCTGGAAACACCATATATTTT. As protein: CASSYISVQPGSGNTIYF.

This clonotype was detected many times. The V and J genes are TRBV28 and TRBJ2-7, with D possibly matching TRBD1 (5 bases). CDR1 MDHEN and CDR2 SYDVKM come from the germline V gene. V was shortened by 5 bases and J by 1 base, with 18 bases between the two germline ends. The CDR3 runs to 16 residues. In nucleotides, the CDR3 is TGTGCCAGCAGTACCGCAACTCCCCAGGGTTCCTACGAGCAGTACTTC. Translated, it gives CASSTATPQGSYEQYF.

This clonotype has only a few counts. The CDR3 nucleotides read TGTGCCAGCAGCTTAGAAGTATACGGCGGTTACGAGCAGTACTTC. Amino acid sequence: CASSLEVYGGYEQYF. This sequence joins TRBV7-2 and TRBJ2-7; D gene unclear. Germline CDR1 reads SGHTA; CDR2 reads FQGNSA. The CDR3 covers 15 residues. With 1 base removed from V and 4 bases from J, the gap between germline ends came to 14 bases.

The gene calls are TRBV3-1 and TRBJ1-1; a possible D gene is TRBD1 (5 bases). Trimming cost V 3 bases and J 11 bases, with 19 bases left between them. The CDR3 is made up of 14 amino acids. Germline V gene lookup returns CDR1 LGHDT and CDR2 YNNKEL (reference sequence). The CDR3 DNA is TGTGCCAGCAGCCATGGATGGGGCCAGGGATCTGCTTTCTTT. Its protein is CASSHGWGQGSAFF.

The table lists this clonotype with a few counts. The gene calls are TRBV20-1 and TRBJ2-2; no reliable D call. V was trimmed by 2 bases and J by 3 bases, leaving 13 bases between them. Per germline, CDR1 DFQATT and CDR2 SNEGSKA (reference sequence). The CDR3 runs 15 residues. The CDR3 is CSARKVGRDTGELFF. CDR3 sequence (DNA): TGCAGTGCTAGAAAGGTTGGCAGAGACACCGGGGAGCTGTTTTTT.

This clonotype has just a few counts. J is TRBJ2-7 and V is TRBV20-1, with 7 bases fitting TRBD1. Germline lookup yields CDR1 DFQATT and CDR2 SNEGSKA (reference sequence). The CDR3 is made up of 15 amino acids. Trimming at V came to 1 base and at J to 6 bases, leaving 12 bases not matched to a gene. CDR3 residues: CSARGALDRVSEQYF. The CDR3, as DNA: TGCAGTGCTAGAGGGGCCCTCGACAGGGTTTCCGAGCAGTACTTC.

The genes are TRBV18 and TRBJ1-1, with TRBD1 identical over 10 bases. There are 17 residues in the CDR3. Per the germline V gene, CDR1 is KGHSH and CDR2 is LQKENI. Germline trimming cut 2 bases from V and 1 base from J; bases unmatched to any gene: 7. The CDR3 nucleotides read TGTGCCAGCTCACCAACCCGGACAGGGGGGAAGAACACTGAAGCTTTCTTT. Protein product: CASSPTRTGGKNTEAFF.

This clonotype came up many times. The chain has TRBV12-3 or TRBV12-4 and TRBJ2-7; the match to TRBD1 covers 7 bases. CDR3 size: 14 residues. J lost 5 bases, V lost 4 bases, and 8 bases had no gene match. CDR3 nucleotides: TGTGCCAGCAGTTACGACAGGGATTCTAACGAGCAGTACTTC. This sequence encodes CASSYDRDSNEQYF.

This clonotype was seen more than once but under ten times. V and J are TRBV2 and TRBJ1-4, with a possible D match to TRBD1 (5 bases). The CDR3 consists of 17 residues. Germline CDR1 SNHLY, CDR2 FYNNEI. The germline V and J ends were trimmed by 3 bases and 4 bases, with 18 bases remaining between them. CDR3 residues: CASSESRVDPVNEKLFF. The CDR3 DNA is TGTGCCAGCAGTGAGTCCAGGGTTGATCCGGTTAATGAAAAACTGTTTTTT. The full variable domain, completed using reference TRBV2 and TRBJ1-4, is EPEVTQTPSHQVTQMGQEVILRCVPISNHLYFYWYRQILGQKVEFLVSFYNNEISEKSEIFDDQFSVERPDGSNFTLKIRSTKLEDSAMYFCASSESRVDPVNEKLFFGSGTQLSVL.

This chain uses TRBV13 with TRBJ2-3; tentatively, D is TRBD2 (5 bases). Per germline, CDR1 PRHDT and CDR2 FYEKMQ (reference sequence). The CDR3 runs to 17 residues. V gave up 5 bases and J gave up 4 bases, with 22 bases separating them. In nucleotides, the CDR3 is TGTGCCAGCAGCCAGAGCATTCTAGGGATGGGAGCAGATACGCAGTATTTT. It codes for CASSQSILGMGADTQYF.

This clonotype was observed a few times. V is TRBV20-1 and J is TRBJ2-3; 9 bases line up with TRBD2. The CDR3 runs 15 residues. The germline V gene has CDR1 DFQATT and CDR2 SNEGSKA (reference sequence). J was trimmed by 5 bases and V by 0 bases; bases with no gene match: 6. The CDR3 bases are TGCAGTGCTAGAGATGGGGCGGGGGGGAAAGATACGCAGTATTTT. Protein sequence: CSARDGAGGKDTQYF.

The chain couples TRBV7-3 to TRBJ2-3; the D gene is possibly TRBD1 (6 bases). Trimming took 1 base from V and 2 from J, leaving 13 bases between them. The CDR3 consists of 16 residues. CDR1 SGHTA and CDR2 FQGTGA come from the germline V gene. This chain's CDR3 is CASSLRAGANTDTQYF. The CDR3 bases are TGTGCCAGCAGCTTAAGAGCAGGGGCTAACACAGATACGCAGTATTTT. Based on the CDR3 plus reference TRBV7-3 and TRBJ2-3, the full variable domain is GAGVSQTPSNKVTEKGKYVELRCDPISGHTALYWYRQSLGQGPEFLIYFQGTGAADDSGLPNDRFFAVRPEGSVSTLKIQRTERGDSAVYLCASSLRAGANTDTQYFGPGTRLTVL.

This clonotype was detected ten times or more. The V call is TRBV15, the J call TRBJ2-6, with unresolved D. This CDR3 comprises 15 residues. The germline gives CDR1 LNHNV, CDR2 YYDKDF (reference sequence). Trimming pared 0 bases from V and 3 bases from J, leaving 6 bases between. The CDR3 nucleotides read TGTGCCACCAGCAGAGATCAGGATGGGGCCAACGTCCTGACTTTC. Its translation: CATSRDQDGANVLTF.

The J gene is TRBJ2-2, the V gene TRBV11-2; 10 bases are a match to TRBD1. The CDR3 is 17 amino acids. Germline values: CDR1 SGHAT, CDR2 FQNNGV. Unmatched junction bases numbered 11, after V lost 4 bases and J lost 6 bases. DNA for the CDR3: TGTGCCAGCAGCTGGACAGGGGGAGAAGTATACGCCGGGGAGCTGTTTTTT. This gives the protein CASSWTGGEVYAGELFF.

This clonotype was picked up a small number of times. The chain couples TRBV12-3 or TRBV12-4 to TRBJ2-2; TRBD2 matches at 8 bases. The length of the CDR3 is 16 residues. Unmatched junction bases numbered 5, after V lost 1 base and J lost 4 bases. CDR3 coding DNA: TGTGCCAGCAGTTTAGTGAGCGGGAGCATCACCGGGGAGCTGTTTTTT. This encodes CASSLVSGSITGELFF.

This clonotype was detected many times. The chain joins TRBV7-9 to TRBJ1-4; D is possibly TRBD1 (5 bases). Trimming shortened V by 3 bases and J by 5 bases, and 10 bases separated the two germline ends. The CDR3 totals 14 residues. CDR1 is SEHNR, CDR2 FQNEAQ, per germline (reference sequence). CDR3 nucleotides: TGTGCCAGCAGCTTCCGGGACGGGAATGAAAAACTGTTTTTT. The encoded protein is CASSFRDGNEKLFF.

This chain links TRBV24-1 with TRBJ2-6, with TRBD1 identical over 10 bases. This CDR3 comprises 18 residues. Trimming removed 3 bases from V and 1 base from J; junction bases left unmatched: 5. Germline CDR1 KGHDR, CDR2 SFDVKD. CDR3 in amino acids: CATSDARTGGSGANVLTF. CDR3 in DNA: TGTGCCACCAGTGATGCCCGGACAGGGGGATCTGGGGCCAACGTCCTGACTTTC.

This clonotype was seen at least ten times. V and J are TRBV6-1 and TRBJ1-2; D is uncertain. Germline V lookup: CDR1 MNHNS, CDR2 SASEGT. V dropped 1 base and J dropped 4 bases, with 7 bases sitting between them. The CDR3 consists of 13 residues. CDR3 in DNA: TGTGCCAGCAGTGAAGAACGGACCTATGGCTACACCTTC. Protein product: CASSEERTYGYTF.

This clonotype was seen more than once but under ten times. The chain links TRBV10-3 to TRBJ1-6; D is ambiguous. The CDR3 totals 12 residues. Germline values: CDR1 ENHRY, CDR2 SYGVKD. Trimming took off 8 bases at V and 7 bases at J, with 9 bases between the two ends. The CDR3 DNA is TGTGCCATCGGTAGGGAAAATTCACCCCTCCACTTT. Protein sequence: CAIGRENSPLHF.

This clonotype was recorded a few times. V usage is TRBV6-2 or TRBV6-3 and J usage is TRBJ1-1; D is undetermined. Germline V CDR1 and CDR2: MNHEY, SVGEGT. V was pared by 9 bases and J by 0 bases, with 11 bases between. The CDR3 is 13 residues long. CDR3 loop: CASNLQMNTEAFF. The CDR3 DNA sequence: TGTGCCAGTAATCTCCAGATGAACACTGAAGCTTTCTTT.

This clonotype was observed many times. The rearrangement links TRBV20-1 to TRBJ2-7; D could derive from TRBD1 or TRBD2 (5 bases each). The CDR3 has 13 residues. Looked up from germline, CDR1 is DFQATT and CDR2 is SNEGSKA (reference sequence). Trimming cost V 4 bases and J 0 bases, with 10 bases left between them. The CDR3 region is CSATRDLSYEQYF. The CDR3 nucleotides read TGCAGTGCTACCCGGGACCTCTCCTACGAGCAGTACTTC.